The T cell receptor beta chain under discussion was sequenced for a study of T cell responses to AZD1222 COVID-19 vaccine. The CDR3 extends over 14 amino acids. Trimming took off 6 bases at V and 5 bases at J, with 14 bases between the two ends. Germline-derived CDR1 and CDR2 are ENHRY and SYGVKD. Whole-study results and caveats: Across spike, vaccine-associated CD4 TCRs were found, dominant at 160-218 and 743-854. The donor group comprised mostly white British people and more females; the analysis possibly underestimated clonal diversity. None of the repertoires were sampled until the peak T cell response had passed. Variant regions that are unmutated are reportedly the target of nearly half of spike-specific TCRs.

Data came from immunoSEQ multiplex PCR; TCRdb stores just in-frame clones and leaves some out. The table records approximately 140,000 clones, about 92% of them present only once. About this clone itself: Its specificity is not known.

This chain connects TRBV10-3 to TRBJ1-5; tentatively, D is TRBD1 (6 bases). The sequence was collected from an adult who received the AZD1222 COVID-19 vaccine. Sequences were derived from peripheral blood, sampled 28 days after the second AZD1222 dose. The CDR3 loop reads CAIRSGVGDQPQHF. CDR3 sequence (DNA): TGTGCCATCAGATCAGGGGTCGGGGATCAGCCCCAGCATTTT.